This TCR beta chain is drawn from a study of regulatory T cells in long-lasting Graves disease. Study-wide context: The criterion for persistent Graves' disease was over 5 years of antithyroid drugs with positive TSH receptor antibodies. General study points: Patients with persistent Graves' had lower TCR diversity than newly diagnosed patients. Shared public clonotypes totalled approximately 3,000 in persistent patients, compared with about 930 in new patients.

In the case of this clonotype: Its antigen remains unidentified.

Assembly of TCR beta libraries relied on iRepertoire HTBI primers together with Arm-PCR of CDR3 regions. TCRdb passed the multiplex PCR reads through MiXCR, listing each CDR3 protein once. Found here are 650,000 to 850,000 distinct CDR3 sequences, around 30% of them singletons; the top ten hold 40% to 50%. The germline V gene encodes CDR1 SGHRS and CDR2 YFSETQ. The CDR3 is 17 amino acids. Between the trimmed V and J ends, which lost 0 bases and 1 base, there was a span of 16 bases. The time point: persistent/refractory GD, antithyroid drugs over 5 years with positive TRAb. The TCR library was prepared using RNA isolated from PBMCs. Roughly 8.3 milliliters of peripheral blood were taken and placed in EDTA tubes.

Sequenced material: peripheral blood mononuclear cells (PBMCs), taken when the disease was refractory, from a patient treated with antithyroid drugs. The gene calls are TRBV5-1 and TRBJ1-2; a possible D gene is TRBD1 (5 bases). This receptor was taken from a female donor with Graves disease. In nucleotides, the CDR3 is TGCGCCAGCAGCTTGGGTTTTGGCAGGGAAAATAACTATGGCTACACCTTC. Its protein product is CASSLGFGRENNYGYTF.